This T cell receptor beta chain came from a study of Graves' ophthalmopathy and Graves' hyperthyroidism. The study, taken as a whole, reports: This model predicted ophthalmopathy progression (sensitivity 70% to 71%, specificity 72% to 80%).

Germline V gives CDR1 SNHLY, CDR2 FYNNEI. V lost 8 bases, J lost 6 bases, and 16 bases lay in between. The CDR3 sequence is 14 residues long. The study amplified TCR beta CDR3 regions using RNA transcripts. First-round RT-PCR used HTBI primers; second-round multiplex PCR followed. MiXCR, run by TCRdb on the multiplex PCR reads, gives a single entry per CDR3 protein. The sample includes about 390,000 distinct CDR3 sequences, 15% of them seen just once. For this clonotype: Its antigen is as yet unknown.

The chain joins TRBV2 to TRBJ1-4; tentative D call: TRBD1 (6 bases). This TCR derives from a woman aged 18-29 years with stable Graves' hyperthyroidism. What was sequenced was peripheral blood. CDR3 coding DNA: TGTGCCAGCTCGGAAGACAGGCGGGATGAAAAACTGTTTTTT. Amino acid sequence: CASSEDRRDEKLFF.